This TCR beta chain was captured by sequencing in a study of blood T cell repertoires in COVID-19 (dated by TCRdb to the early 2020s). In terms of the full investigation: The collaborator samples originated in the United States, Italy and Spain and spanned the acute and convalescent phases of COVID-19. A de-identified subject ID, COVID-19 status, age in years and sex were almost always included in the sample metadata. Where HLA class I and class II types were available, the types were taken from metadata supplied by the sample provider, not from assay-based typing. Subjects who had been exposed to COVID-19, were actively infected with it, or had recovered from it provided the deeply sampled blood TCRbeta repertoires that made up the dataset. Samples were obtained from the ongoing ImmuneRACE study (first 160 participants) and from 1,254 subjects provided by 6 global collaborators. The material from the prospective study consisted of cDNA or gDNA derived from T cells, B-cell-depleted T cells, or PBMCs. The repertoires were released in a freely available public database intended as a resource for research on the immune response to SARS-CoV-2. Overall study outcomes, separate from this receptor: Clinical and demographic metadata were provided uncurated, with the amount varying by source and participant.

TCRbeta CDR3 regions were amplified from genomic DNA by means of the immunoSEQ Assay, a bias-controlled multiplex PCR. Turning to the authors' computational methods: The number of nucleated cells in each sample was estimated from the amplification of reference gene primers within the assay. To quantify the absolute abundance of each unique TCRbeta CDR3 rearrangement, sequence reads were collapsed and filtered. For each sample, productive Simpson clonality was calculated as the square root of Simpson's diversity index over productive rearrangements. The source is immuneACCESS, and TCRdb retained only in-frame sequences with V and J called. Part of the clones is not carried over; for the studies checked, unresolved V genes explain less than half of this, and the remainder is unexplained. V, J and clone size are those of that table, while D and trimming were read from the DNA. This sample comprises roughly 90,000 clones, approximately 88% of them detected only once. The ten most abundant clones make up roughly a third of the sample.

The CDR3 contains 17 residues, cysteine and phenylalanine counted. Only the CDR3 portion is preserved as DNA: 51 bases, with reading frame beginning at the first base. For CDR1 and CDR2, the germline V gene lists SGHRS and YFSETQ. Trimming accounts for 6 bases at V and 7 bases at J, while the number of junction bases matched to no gene is 17. The collaborating institutions used their own protocols to collect whole blood in K2EDTA tubes. Collaborator samples were shipped for TCRbeta analysis as frozen whole blood, isolated PBMCs, or DNA extracted from either sample type. Points on this clone: Its antigen remains undetermined. Base qualities are not recorded, but no much larger clone differs from it by a single base.

The chain is made from TRBV5-1 and TRBJ2-1, with 9 bases in between that match TRBD2. The sample was peripheral blood. The clonotype was recovered from an elderly woman with active or convalescent COVID-19. The nucleotide sequence is TGCGCCAGCACCCCAAACTCGGGCGGGGGGGCCGAGAATGAGCAGTTCTTC. Its amino acids are CASTPNSGGGAENEQFF.